This TCR beta chain was sequenced in a study of CD8 T cells in Susac syndrome. CD8+ and CD4+ T cells taken from blood had their TCR beta sequenced. The TEMRA cells underwent FACS enrichment, while the CD8+ and CD4+ T cells underwent negative isolation. CDR1 and CDR2 (germline): KGHDR, SFDVKD. V was pared by 4 bases and J by 12 bases, with 9 bases of the junction left unmatched. The CDR3 has 13 amino acids. Random-hexamer reverse transcription was applied to roughly 0.5 to 1 ug RNA. TCRdb reprocessed the immunoSEQ multiplex PCR reads via MiXCR and lists one record per CDR3 protein. Among 130,000 or so distinct CDR3 sequences listed, roughly 96% were seen once.

The TCR sequence derives from a human donor with multiple sclerosis. This chain connects TRBV24-1 to TRBJ1-1, with TRBD1 matching over 8 bases. Sequenced input: CD4+ T cells from PBMCs. CDR3 in amino acids: CATSEYSTGATFF. For the CDR3, the DNA is TGTGCCACCAGTGAATATTCGACAGGGGCCACTTTCTTT.